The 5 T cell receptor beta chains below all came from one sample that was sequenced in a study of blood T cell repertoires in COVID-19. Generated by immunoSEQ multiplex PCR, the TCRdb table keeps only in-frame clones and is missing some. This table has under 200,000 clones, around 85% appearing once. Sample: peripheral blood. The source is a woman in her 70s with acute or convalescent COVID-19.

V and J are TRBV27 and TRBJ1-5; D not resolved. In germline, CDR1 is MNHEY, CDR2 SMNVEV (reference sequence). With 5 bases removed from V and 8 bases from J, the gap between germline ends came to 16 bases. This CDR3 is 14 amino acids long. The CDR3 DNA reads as TGTGCCAGCAGTCCCCGGAGCGGGCTGGAGCCCCAGCATTTT. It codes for CASSPRSGLEPQHF.

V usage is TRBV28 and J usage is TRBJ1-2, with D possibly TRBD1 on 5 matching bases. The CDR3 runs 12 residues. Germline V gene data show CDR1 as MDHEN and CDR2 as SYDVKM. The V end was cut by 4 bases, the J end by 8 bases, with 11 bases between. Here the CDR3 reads CASSSPRQGYTF. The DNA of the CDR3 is TGTGCCAGCAGTTCTCCGAGACAGGGCTACACCTTC.

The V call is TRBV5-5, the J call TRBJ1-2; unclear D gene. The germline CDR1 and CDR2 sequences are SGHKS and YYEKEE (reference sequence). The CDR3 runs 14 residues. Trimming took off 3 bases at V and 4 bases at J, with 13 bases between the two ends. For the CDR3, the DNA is TGTGCCAGCAGCTGGAGCAGCGAAATCTATGGCTACACCTTC. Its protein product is CASSWSSEIYGYTF.

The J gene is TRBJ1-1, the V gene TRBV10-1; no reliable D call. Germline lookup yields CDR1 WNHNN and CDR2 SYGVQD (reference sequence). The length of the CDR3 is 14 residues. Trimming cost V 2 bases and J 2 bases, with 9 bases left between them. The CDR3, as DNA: TGCGCCAGCAGTGAGCGGGGAAAAAACACTGAAGCTTTCTTT. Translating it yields CASSERGKNTEAFF.

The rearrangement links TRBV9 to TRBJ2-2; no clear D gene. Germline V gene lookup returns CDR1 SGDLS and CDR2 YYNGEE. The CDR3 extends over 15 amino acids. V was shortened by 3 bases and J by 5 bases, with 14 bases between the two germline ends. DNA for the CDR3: TGTGCCAGCAGCGCAAAACCGACTGCAACCGGGGAGCTGTTTTTT. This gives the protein CASSAKPTATGELFF. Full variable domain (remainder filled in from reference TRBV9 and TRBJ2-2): DSGVTQTPKHLITATGQRVTLRCSPRSGDLSVYWYQQSLDQGLQFLIQYYNGEERAKGNILERFSAQQFPDLHSELNLSSLELGDSALYFCASSAKPTATGELFFGEGSRLTVL.